One sample yielded the 17 T cell receptor beta chains listed below, sequenced in a study of T-cell memory formation after mild COVID-19. TCRdb used MiXCR to reprocess the 5' RACE reads, holding one entry per CDR3 protein. The table includes 95,000 to 110,000 distinct CDR3 sequences, under 15% detected once. The material sequenced was PBMCs or a T cell subset sorted from them (not recorded which). These TCRs come from a man aged 18 to 29 who had mild COVID-19 (a few samples of this study predate the infection). Cell type and time point are not known.

V usage is TRBV7-9 and J usage is TRBJ1-6; a possible D gene is TRBD1 (6 bases). The V end was cut by 5 bases, the J end by 6 bases, with 17 bases between. Germline assignment: CDR1 SEHNR and CDR2 FQNEAQ (reference sequence). The CDR3 spans 16 residues. CDR3 protein: CASSANRELTNSPLHF. The CDR3, as DNA: TGTGCCAGCAGCGCTAACAGGGAGCTAACTAATTCACCCCTCCACTTT.

The rearrangement links TRBV7-9 to TRBJ1-5; D call uncertain. Germline values: CDR1 SEHNR, CDR2 FQNEAQ (reference sequence). The CDR3 is 15 amino acids. Trimming stripped 2 bases from V and 3 bases from J, with 11 bases between. The DNA of the CDR3 is TGTGCCAGCAGCTTACTCGGGGTCCCCAATCAGCCCCAGCATTTT. It yields the protein CASSLLGVPNQPQHF.

This clonotype came up a few times. This rearrangement joins TRBV7-9 to TRBJ1-2; D is ambiguous. The CDR3 covers 13 residues. Trimming shortened V by 6 bases and J by 7 bases, and 15 bases separated the two germline ends. Germline lookup yields CDR1 SEHNR and CDR2 FQNEAQ (reference sequence). In nucleotides, the CDR3 is TGTGCCAGCAGGGATCGGGAGGGTCGTGGCTACACCTTC. It specifies CASRDREGRGYTF.

The chain links TRBV6-2 or TRBV6-3 to TRBJ2-4, with D possibly being TRBD2 (7 bases). CDR1 MNHEY and CDR2 SVGEGT come from the germline V gene. This CDR3 has 15 residues. Trimming cost V 4 bases and J 0 bases, with 10 bases left between them. The CDR3 DNA is TGTGCCAGCAGTTCCGGGGGGCTAGCCAAAAACATTCAGTACTTC. Its translation: CASSSGGLAKNIQYF.

In this sample, this clonotype turned up a few times. The chain recombines TRBV27 with TRBJ2-1, with D possibly TRBD1 on 6 matching bases. CDR1 is MNHEY and CDR2 is SMNVEV in the germline V gene (reference sequence). There are 14 residues in the CDR3. V lost 4 bases to trimming and J lost 2 bases, with 9 bases between them. The CDR3 region is CASSSDRPYNEQFF. The CDR3 DNA sequence: TGTGCCAGCAGTTCGGACAGACCCTACAATGAGCAGTTCTTC.

The V gene is TRBV6-5, the J gene TRBJ1-2; 9 bases match TRBD1. This CDR3 spans 14 amino acids. The ends lost 2 bases at V and 6 bases at J; junction bases unmatched: 4. CDR1 and CDR2 from the germline V gene are MNHEY and SVGAGI. The CDR3 sequence: CASSYGTGRDGYTF. The CDR3 DNA reads TGTGCCAGCAGTTACGGGACAGGGAGGGATGGCTACACCTTC.

The chain has TRBV11-2 and TRBJ2-1; D possibly corresponds to TRBD1 (5 bases). This CDR3 is built from 14 residues. V was trimmed by 7 bases and J by 4 bases, leaving 14 bases between them. Germline CDR1 and CDR2: SGHAT and FQNNGV. The CDR3 loop is CASTPGRSYNEQFF. The CDR3 coding sequence is TGTGCCAGCACCCCAGGGCGCAGTTACAATGAGCAGTTCTTC.

At least ten counts were recorded for this clonotype. The rearrangement joins TRBV5-1 to TRBJ2-1, with 12 bases lining up with TRBD2. The germline V gene has CDR1 SGHRS and CDR2 YFSETQ. With 4 bases clipped from V and 6 bases from J, the junction kept 5 bases outside the gene matches. The CDR3 sequence is 15 residues long. The CDR3 reads CASSLWTSGVNEQFF. The CDR3 DNA is TGCGCCAGCAGCCTTTGGACTAGCGGGGTCAATGAGCAGTTCTTC.

The sample holds many counts of this clonotype. This sequence joins TRBV4-1 and TRBJ1-2, with D unresolved. Trimming took off 4 bases at V and 3 bases at J, with 15 bases between the two ends. This CDR3 region has 15 residues. Per the germline V gene, CDR1 is MGHRA and CDR2 is YSYEKL. The CDR3 DNA is TGCGCCAGCAGCCGCACATCGGAAGGAGACTATGGCTACACCTTC. The encoded protein is CASSRTSEGDYGYTF.

This clonotype was seen a handful of times. The V call is TRBV5-1, the J call TRBJ1-5, with no clear D. V lost 5 bases and J 5 bases, leaving 11 bases between the germline ends. This CDR3 comprises 13 residues. Germline assignment: CDR1 SGHRS and CDR2 YFSETQ. The CDR3 bases are TGCGCCAGCAGGGACGGGGTGGATCAGCCCCAGCATTTT. Translated: CASRDGVDQPQHF.

This clonotype turned up a few times. The gene calls are TRBV29-1 and TRBJ2-3; D not resolved. CDR1 SQVTM and CDR2 ANQGSEA come from the germline V gene. This CDR3 region has 15 residues. Trimming cost V 5 bases and J 4 bases, with 19 bases left between them. The CDR3 bases are TGCAGCGTTCTCGGTGTCACAGCATCCCCAGATACGCAGTATTTT. Amino acids: CSVLGVTASPDTQYF.

This clonotype was seen just once. This chain joins TRBV20-1 and TRBJ2-3, with TRBD1 as a possible D gene (7 bases). V was cut by 0 bases and J by 4 bases, with 14 bases left in between. Germline-derived CDR1 and CDR2 are DFQATT and SNEGSKA (reference sequence). The CDR3 has 15 residues. CDR3 in DNA: TGCAGTGCTAGAGATGGGCCCAGGGGGGCAGATACGCAGTATTTT. Encoded protein: CSARDGPRGADTQYF.

The chain joins TRBV7-6 to TRBJ2-5; D unclear. The CDR3 extends over 14 amino acids. The germline V gene has CDR1 SGHVS and CDR2 FNYEAQ. V was clipped by 5 bases and J by 0 bases, with 10 bases between them. CDR3 amino acids: CASSTRRNQETQYF. In DNA form, the CDR3 reads TGTGCCAGCAGCACACGACGGAACCAAGAGACCCAGTACTTC.

This clonotype was counted a few times. This chain connects TRBV7-9 to TRBJ2-1, with D possibly TRBD2 on 5 matching bases. The V gene lost 1 base and the J gene lost 7 bases, with 14 bases spanning the gap. The germline CDR1 and CDR2 sequences are SEHNR and FQNEAQ (reference sequence). The CDR3 is 15 residues long. The CDR3 region has the DNA TGTGCCAGCAGCTTAGTTCTGGGAGTGGGGAATGAGCAGTTCTTC. Translating gives CASSLVLGVGNEQFF.

In its sample, this clonotype was seen a few times. The V call is TRBV3-1, the J call TRBJ1-1, with D possibly matching TRBD1 (6 bases). V was trimmed by 3 bases and J by 1 base, leaving 18 bases between them. The CDR3 spans 17 residues. Germline V lookup: CDR1 LGHDT, CDR2 YNNKEL (reference sequence). The DNA for the CDR3 is TGTGCCAGCAGCCAGGGGACAACCTATGGATCGAACACTGAAGCTTTCTTT. It yields the protein CASSQGTTYGSNTEAFF.

V usage is TRBV28 and J usage is TRBJ2-1, with 7 bases lining up with TRBD1. J lost 8 bases, V lost 3 bases, and 19 bases had no gene match. This CDR3 region has 18 residues. Germline loops: CDR1 MDHEN, CDR2 SYDVKM. The CDR3 region is CASSFRRGRTGGPDEQFF. The CDR3 DNA is TGTGCCAGCAGTTTCCGTAGGGGGCGGACTGGGGGTCCGGATGAGCAGTTCTTC.

The chain links TRBV29-1 to TRBJ1-2; 8 bases are shared with TRBD1. In germline, CDR1 is SQVTM, CDR2 ANQGSEA. CDR3 length: 12 residues. The trim removed 4 bases at V and 4 bases at J, leaving 2 bases unmatched. This CDR3 is CSVVGTGYGYTF. CDR3 sequence (DNA): TGCAGCGTTGTCGGGACAGGCTATGGCTACACCTTC.